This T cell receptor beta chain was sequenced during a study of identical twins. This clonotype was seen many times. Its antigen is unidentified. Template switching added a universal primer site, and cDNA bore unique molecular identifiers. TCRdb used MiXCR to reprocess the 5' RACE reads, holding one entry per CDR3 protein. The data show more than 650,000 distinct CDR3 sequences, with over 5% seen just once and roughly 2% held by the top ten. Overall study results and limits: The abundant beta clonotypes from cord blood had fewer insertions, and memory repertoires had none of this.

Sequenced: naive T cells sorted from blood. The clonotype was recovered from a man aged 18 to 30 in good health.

CDR3: CASRGRTYEQYF. The DNA for the CDR3 is TGTGCCAGCAGGGGAAGGACCTACGAGCAGTACTTC. The V gene is TRBV12-3 or TRBV12-4, the J gene TRBJ2-7, with D unclear. The CDR3 is made up of 12 amino acids. V lost 6 bases to trimming and J lost 2 bases, with 8 bases between them.